A selection of T cell receptor beta chains follows, all from one sample in a study of blood T cell repertoires in COVID-19. Sequencing was performed with immunoSEQ multiplex PCR; in TCRdb, only in-frame clones are kept and a portion is missing. The sample includes 150,000 to 200,000 clones, approximately 80% seen only once; the top ten take approximately 9.9%. The sequenced sample consisted of PBMCs or T cells enriched from blood (not recorded which). The receptors were gathered from a man aged 50 or older who had recovered from COVID-19. The CDR3 runs from the conserved cysteine through the conserved F or W. D genes are given only for firm matches. Size is stated for part of the rows, as once, few or many counts, or as a class when the clone is expanded.

>TRBJ2-7|TRBV4-2|20|.|.
TGTGCCAGCAGCCAAGAGTTAGGGGTTCGTAGCCGCCGTGGGTCCTACGAGCAGTACTTC
CASSQELGVRSRRGSYEQYF
>TRBJ2-7|TRBV5-5|16|.|.
TGTGCCAGCAGCTTGCCGAAAGGACAGACCTCCTACGAGCAGTACTTC
CASSLPKGQTSYEQYF
>TRBJ1-6|TRBV19|16|.|TRBD1
TGTGCCAGTAGTATGCGCACGGGACAGCGGAATTCACCCCTCCACTTT
CASSMRTGQRNSPLHF
>TRBJ2-3|TRBV27|13|.|.
TGTGCCAGCAGTTCGTCCGGGGTACTGGCGCAGTATTTT
CASSSSGVLAQYF
>TRBJ1-2|TRBV11-2|13|.|.
TGTGCCAGCAGCACGGAGGGGACCTATGGCTACACCTTC
CASSTEGTYGYTF
>TRBJ2-1|TRBV27|13|.|.
TGTGCCAGCAGTTCGGAGGGTTGGAATGAGCAGTTCTTC
CASSSEGWNEQFF
>TRBJ2-1|TRBV27|15|few|.
TGTGCCAGCAGTGGTTCGGGAGAGGCCTACAATGAGCAGTTCTTC
CASSGSGEAYNEQFF
>TRBJ2-1|TRBV29-1|15|.|.
TGCAGCGTTGAAAGGCGGGACGGCTCCTACAATGAGCAGTTCTTC
CSVERRDGSYNEQFF
>TRBJ1-5|TRBV7-2|13|.|TRBD1
TGTGCCAGCAGCCAGGGGGGCAATCAGCCCCAGCATTTT
CASSQGGNQPQHF
>TRBJ1-5|TRBV7-6|18|.|.
TGTGCCAGCAGCTTAGCGGGAGGGGGTAGCTTTAGCAATCAGCCCCAGCATTTT
CASSLAGGGSFSNQPQHF
>TRBJ2-7|TRBV18|14|.|.
TGTGCCAGCTCCCAGGGTGGACAGTCCTACGAGCAGTACTTC
CASSQGGQSYEQYF
>TRBJ2-1|TRBV19|15|.|.
TGTGCCAGTAGTATAAGTGGGAGCTCCTACAATGAGCAGTTCTTC
CASSISGSSYNEQFF
>TRBJ1-1|TRBV7-2|15|.|.
TGTGCCAGCAGCTTAGAGGGAGTAATGAACACTGAAGCTTTCTTT
CASSLEGVMNTEAFF
>TRBJ1-6|TRBV6-1|18|.|.
TGTGCCAGCAGTGCAAACCGTAACAGGAATACCCCAGCTTCACCCCTCCACTTT
CASSANRNRNTPASPLHF
>TRBJ1-1|TRBV5-1|13|.|.
TGCGCCAGCAGCTTGGCCGGGGTCACTGAAGCTTTCTTT
CASSLAGVTEAFF
>TRBJ2-3|TRBV18|15|.|TRBD2
TGTGCCAGCTCACCATTGGCGGGAGAAGGAGATACGCAGTATTTT
CASSPLAGEGDTQYF
>TRBJ1-6|TRBV19|14|.|TRBD1
TGTGCCAGTAGTGCCGGGACAGGGTATTCACCCCTCCACTTT
CASSAGTGYSPLHF
>TRBJ2-7|TRBV3-1/TRBV3-2|17|.|TRBD1
TGTGCCAGCAGCACCCGGACAGGGTTATCCCCCCCGCGCGAGCAGTACTTC
CASSTRTGLSPPREQYF
>TRBJ1-5|TRBV6-5|12|.|.
TGTGCCAGCAGGTCAGTAATGGAGGCCCAGCATTTT
CASRSVMEAQHF
>TRBJ2-3|TRBV4-1|19|.|TRBD2
TGCGCCAGCAGCCAAGATGGAACTAGCGGGGGGGCCCACGCAGATACGCAGTATTTT
CASSQDGTSGGAHADTQYF
>TRBJ1-4|TRBV28|17|.|TRBD1
TGTGCCAGCAGGGACGGGGACAGGGGGCTGGCGAGTGAAAAACTGTTTTTT
CASRDGDRGLASEKLFF
>TRBJ2-7|TRBV6-5|14|.|TRBD1
TGTGCCAGCCACCCTCCGGGACAGAACTACGAGCAGTACTTC
CASHPPGQNYEQYF
>TRBJ2-3|TRBV5-8|16|.|TRBD2
TGTGCCAGCAGCTTGGGGTCGGGAGGGAACACAGATACGCAGTATTTT
CASSLGSGGNTDTQYF
>TRBJ2-1|TRBV18|14|.|.
TGTGCCAGCTCACGCTACAGCTCGTTTGATGAGCAGTTCTTC
CASSRYSSFDEQFF
>TRBJ2-7|TRBV7-9|16|.|TRBD1
TGTGCCAGCAGCCCACACGTGGGACAGGGCGCCTACGAGCAGTACTTC
CASSPHVGQGAYEQYF
>TRBJ2-1|TRBV18|11|.|.
TGTGCCAGCTCAGGGACATCGGAGCAGTTCTTC
CASSGTSEQFF
>TRBJ1-6|TRBV19|15|.|.
TGTGCCAGTACAGCGTCTCAGGGGCCTAATTCACCCCTCCACTTT
CASTASQGPNSPLHF
>TRBJ1-1|TRBV6-2/TRBV6-3|16|.|TRBD1
TGTGCCAGCAGTAACCGGGACAGGAGATTGAACACTGAAGCTTTCTTT
CASSNRDRRLNTEAFF
>TRBJ2-7|TRBV6-5|15|.|.
TGTGCCAGCAAACCAGGGGCAGAAAAAACCTACGAGCAGTACTTC
CASKPGAEKTYEQYF
>TRBJ2-5|TRBV9|14|.|.
TGTGCCAGCAGCGTAGCTACGGGTCGGGAGACCCAGTACTTC
CASSVATGRETQYF
>TRBJ2-3|TRBV7-3|13|.|.
TGTGCCAGCAGCCAGAGGGGGTGGGATACGCAGTATTTT
CASSQRGWDTQYF
>TRBJ1-5|TRBV12-3/TRBV12-4|13|.|.
TGTGCCAGCAGTTTAAGGGGTTACCAGCCCCAGCATTTT
CASSLRGYQPQHF
>TRBJ1-5|TRBV24-1|14|few|.
TGTGCCACCGGGGCAGCGGGAGACAATCAGCCCCAGCATTTT
CATGAAGDNQPQHF
>TRBJ2-2|TRBV9|14|.|TRBD1
TGTGCCAGCAGCCCCAGGGGGACCGGCGGGGAGCTGTTTTTT
CASSPRGTGGELFF
>TRBJ1-6|TRBV27|15|.|.
TGTGCCAGCAGTCCCGGGGTCTCCTATAATTCACCCCTCCACTTT
CASSPGVSYNSPLHF
>TRBJ1-1|TRBV10-2|16|once|TRBD1
TGCGCCAGCGCCGCTTGGACAGGGACGACGAACACTGAAGCTTTCTTT
CASAAWTGTTNTEAFF
>TRBJ1-6|TRBV25-1|15|.|TRBD1
TGTGCCAGCAAGGGGGCGAGCTCCTATAATTCACCCCTCCACTTT
CASKGASSYNSPLHF
>TRBJ1-2|TRBV29-1|12|.|TRBD1
TGCAGCGTTACCCGGACAGGGAACGGCTACACCTTC
CSVTRTGNGYTF
>TRBJ2-5|TRBV7-2|15|few|TRBD2
TGTGCCAGCAGCTTGGGAGGGAGGCTCGGTGAGACCCAGTACTTC
CASSLGGRLGETQYF
>TRBJ1-6|TRBV7-6|18|.|.
TGTGCCAGCAGCTCTTCGCAAGGGGAGGCGCCGCATAATTCACCCCTCCACTTT
CASSSSQGEAPHNSPLHF
>TRBJ1-4|TRBV4-1|20|few|TRBD1
TGCGCCAGCAGCCATCCCCAGGGGAGGACAGGGCAGCGGACGGATGAAAAACTGTTTTTT
CASSHPQGRTGQRTDEKLFF
>TRBJ2-7|TRBV6-6|16|.|.
TGTGCCAGCAGTTTCGACTCAGACGGAGTCTCCTACGAGCAGTACTTC
CASSFDSDGVSYEQYF
>TRBJ2-7|TRBV27|16|.|.
TGTGCCAGCAGTTCCCGCCCGAGCAGGGTCTCCTACGAGCAGTACTTC
CASSSRPSRVSYEQYF
>TRBJ2-7|TRBV18|13|once|.
TGTGCCAGCTCACCCGGACAGAGCTACGAGCAGTACTTC
CASSPGQSYEQYF
>TRBJ1-6|TRBV19|15|.|.
TGTGCCAGTACCCCTCGGGGCTCCTATAATTCACCCCTCCACTTT
CASTPRGSYNSPLHF
>TRBJ2-7|TRBV28|14|.|.
TGTGCCAGCAGTTCGATGCAGGGTCGGAACGAGCAGTACTTC
CASSSMQGRNEQYF
>TRBJ2-2|TRBV19|15|.|TRBD2
TGTGCCAGTAGTATACGAGGACTAGCGACCGGGGAGCTGTTTTTT
CASSIRGLATGELFF
>TRBJ2-5|TRBV5-1|12|.|.
TGCGCCAGCAGCTTCTCGGGAGAGACCCAGTACTTC
CASSFSGETQYF
>TRBJ2-7|TRBV1|16|few|.
TGCACCAGCAGCCCACGACTAGCGGGGATCCACTACGAGCAGTACTTC
CTSSPRLAGIHYEQYF
>TRBJ2-5|TRBV7-3|13|few|.
TGTGCCAGCAGCTTAAACAGCCAAGAGACCCAGTACTTC
CASSLNSQETQYF
>TRBJ2-7|TRBV7-2|16|.|TRBD1
TGTGCCAGCAGCTTAGTGTCGGGACAGGGAAGTAACGAGCAGTACTTC
CASSLVSGQGSNEQYF
>TRBJ1-4|TRBV5-1|15|.|.
TGCGCCAGCAGCTCAACAGGGAAAACTAATGAAAAACTGTTTTTT
CASSSTGKTNEKLFF
>TRBJ2-4|TRBV2|17|.|TRBD1
TGTGCCAGCAGGCGGGACAGGGGGCGACTGGCCAAAAACATTCAGTACTTC
CASRRDRGRLAKNIQYF
>TRBJ2-3|TRBV6-5|16|.|.
TGTGCCAGCAGTTTGATCGGGTCCCTGGGCACAGATACGCAGTATTTT
CASSLIGSLGTDTQYF
>TRBJ2-6|TRBV6-5|16|.|.
TGTGCCAGCAGTTACTATTTCCACTCTGGGGCCAACGTCCTGACTTTC
CASSYYFHSGANVLTF
>TRBJ1-2|TRBV29-1|13|.|TRBD1
TGCAGCGTTGAGTGGAGACAGGGGGATGGCTACACCTTC
CSVEWRQGDGYTF
>TRBJ1-2|TRBV7-9|13|once|.
TGTGCCAGCAGTTGGGACATGGGAGATGGCTACACCTTC
CASSWDMGDGYTF
>TRBJ2-7|TRBV7-9|15|.|TRBD1
TGTGCCAGCAGCGAGGACAGGTCCGTCTTCTGGGAGCAGTACTTC
CASSEDRSVFWEQYF
>TRBJ2-7|TRBV24-1|17|.|TRBD1
TGTGCCACCAGTGACTCTGACGCCGGGACAGGAGGCTACGAGCAGTACTTC
CATSDSDAGTGGYEQYF